The 30 T cell receptor beta chains in this list originate from one sample, sequenced in a study of blood T cell repertoires in COVID-19. Sequencing used immunoSEQ multiplex PCR; TCRdb keeps in-frame clones, though not all of them. The sample holds 60,000 to 85,000 clones; 75% to 85% are singletons and the top ten take roughly 41%. Input material: peripheral blood. The receptor source for this set is a man older than 75 with acute or convalescent COVID-19.

This chain connects TRBV27 to TRBJ1-1; TRBD1 agrees at 11 bases. Germline V lookup: CDR1 MNHEY, CDR2 SMNVEV (reference sequence). The CDR3 contains 17 residues. Trimming cost V 5 bases and J 6 bases; bases outside gene matches: 14. CDR3 nucleotide sequence: TGTGCCAGCAGTCCCACGGACAGGGGGCCTGGTTCCCCTGAAGCTTTCTTT. Amino acid sequence: CASSPTDRGPGSPEAFF.

The chain couples TRBV28 to TRBJ2-3; unclear D gene. The V gene lost 6 bases and the J gene lost 7 bases, with 17 bases spanning the gap. Germline V CDR1 and CDR2: MDHEN, SYDVKM. This CDR3 contains 14 residues. CDR3 bases: TGTGCCAGCAGCTACTCCCTGCTTGCCAATACGCAGTATTTT. Translating it yields CASSYSLLANTQYF.

The chain recombines TRBV6-5 with TRBJ2-1, with TRBD1 matching over 9 bases. Germline assignment: CDR1 MNHEY and CDR2 SVGAGI. The CDR3 length is 15 residues. The V and J ends lost 5 bases and 5 bases, in that order; junction bases with no gene match: 7. The CDR3 sequence: CASSPGTGYNNEQFF. The DNA of the CDR3 is TGTGCCAGCAGTCCCGGGACAGGGTATAACAATGAGCAGTTCTTC.

CDR3 coding DNA: TGCGCCAGCAGTGAGGGCCTAGCGGGAGGACACAATGAGCAGTTCTTC. Its protein is CASSEGLAGGHNEQFF. The J gene is TRBJ2-1, the V gene TRBV10-1; the match to TRBD2 covers 11 bases. The CDR3 length is 16 residues. V shed 2 bases, J shed 5 bases, and the junction held 5 bases outside the gene matches. The V gene's germline CDR1 is WNHNN and CDR2 SYGVQD (reference sequence).

The genes are TRBV27 and TRBJ2-1, with 9 bases matching TRBD1. The length of the CDR3 is 13 residues. The ends lost 8 bases at V and 5 bases at J; junction bases unmatched: 4. Per the germline V gene, CDR1 is MNHEY and CDR2 is SMNVEV (reference sequence). The CDR3 bases are TGTGCCAGCGGACAGGGGCTCCACAATGAGCAGTTCTTC. The encoded protein is CASGQGLHNEQFF.

The rearrangement links TRBV5-1 to TRBJ1-5; TRBD1 matches at 7 bases. V was pared by 0 bases and J by 2 bases, with 2 bases of the junction left unmatched. The CDR3 length is 15 residues. The germline CDR1 and CDR2 sequences are SGHRS and YFSETQ. CDR3 DNA: TGCGCCAGCAGCTTGGCGGGGACAGGCAATCAGCCCCAGCATTTT. It translates to CASSLAGTGNQPQHF.

The CDR3 nucleotides read TGTGCCAGCAGCCTAGACACGGACTTTCTGGGAAACACCATATATTTT. Its protein product is CASSLDTDFLGNTIYF. The chain has TRBV3-1 (or the pseudogene TRBV3-2) and TRBJ1-3, with D uncertain. The V end was cut by 4 bases, the J end by 4 bases, with 17 bases between. This CDR3 comprises 16 residues. In germline, CDR1 is LGHDT, CDR2 YNNKEL (reference sequence).

The chain combines TRBV29-1 with TRBJ2-4; D gene unclear. CDR1 is SQVTM and CDR2 is ANQGSEA in the germline V gene. Trimming took 0 bases from V and 6 from J, leaving 9 bases between them. CDR3 length: 13 residues. CDR3 coding DNA: TGCAGCGTTGAAGACACCCGGGTAAACATTCAGTACTTC. Translation gives CSVEDTRVNIQYF. Full variable domain (outside the CDR3, taken from reference TRBV29-1 and TRBJ2-4): SAVISQKPSRDICQRGTSLTIQCQVDSQVTMMFWYRQQPGQSLTLIATANQGSEATYESGFVIDKFPISRPNLTFSTLTVSNMSPEDSSIYLCSVEDTRVNIQYFGAGTRLSVL.

V is TRBV7-8 and J is TRBJ1-6; D is unresolved. Germline CDR1 and CDR2: SGHVS and FQNEAQ. CDR3 length: 15 amino acids. V shed 5 bases and J shed 6 bases, with 14 bases lying between them. Written as DNA, the CDR3 is TGTGCCAGCAGCCGAGACTGGGGAGGTAATTCACCCCTCCACTTT. Translated, it gives CASSRDWGGNSPLHF.

The gene calls are TRBV5-1 and TRBJ2-7; tentatively, D is TRBD1 (6 bases). V dropped 2 bases and J dropped 2 bases, with 11 bases sitting between them. Germline V gene sequence: CDR1 SGHRS, CDR2 YFSETQ. The CDR3 has 14 residues. CDR3 residues: CASSLSQGTYEQYF. The DNA of the CDR3 is TGCGCCAGCAGCTTATCGCAGGGGACCTACGAGCAGTACTTC.

The chain joins TRBV7-3 to TRBJ1-3; no firm D call. In germline, CDR1 is SGHTA, CDR2 FQGTGA. CDR3 length: 13 amino acids. Trimming removed 2 bases at V and 7 bases at J, with 9 bases between. The CDR3 DNA follows: TGTGCCAGCAGCTTAGGAAGGGAGAACACCATATATTTT. Translated: CASSLGRENTIYF.

This clone was found once. J is TRBJ2-7 and V is TRBV19, with 8 bases fitting TRBD1. Germline V gives CDR1 LNHDA, CDR2 SQIVND (reference sequence). Unmatched junction bases numbered 1, after V lost 6 bases and J lost 3 bases. This CDR3 spans 12 amino acids. CDR3 protein: CASSTGGYEQYF. As DNA, the CDR3 is TGTGCCAGTAGCACAGGGGGCTACGAGCAGTACTTC.

This rearrangement joins TRBV5-1 to TRBJ2-3; TRBD2 agrees at 13 bases. CDR1 is SGHRS, CDR2 YFSETQ, per germline. This CDR3 has 16 residues. The V gene end was trimmed by 4 bases and the J gene end by 1 base; junction bases not matched to a gene: 3. CDR3 bases: TGCGCCAGCAGCGTCGGACTAGCGGGGGGCACAGATACGCAGTATTTT. This sequence encodes CASSVGLAGGTDTQYF.

The chain is built from TRBV5-1 and TRBJ2-5; 12 nucleotides match TRBD2. Germline V gene data show CDR1 as SGHRS and CDR2 as YFSETQ. CDR3 size: 18 residues. Trimming removed 4 bases from V and 4 bases from J; junction bases left unmatched: 14. The CDR3 here is CASSISTSGSFRGETQYF. The CDR3 DNA reads TGCGCCAGCAGCATCTCGACTAGCGGGAGTTTCCGGGGAGAGACCCAGTACTTC.

The rearrangement links TRBV6-2 or TRBV6-3 to TRBJ2-2; 12 bases fit TRBD2. J gave up 2 bases and V 4 bases, and 11 bases lay outside the gene matches. Germline V gives CDR1 MNHEY, CDR2 SVGEGT. The length of the CDR3 is 19 residues. CDR3 in amino acids: CASSLKSGLAGLNTGELFF. In DNA, the CDR3 is TGTGCCAGCAGTTTAAAATCTGGACTAGCGGGACTAAACACCGGGGAGCTGTTTTTT.

This clone was found a few times. This CDR3 reads CASSRGHRIGYGYTF. CDR3 nucleotide sequence: TGTGCCAGCAGCCGCGGACACCGCATCGGCTATGGCTACACCTTC. The chain has TRBV6-2 or TRBV6-3 and TRBJ1-2, with a possible D match to TRBD1 (5 bases). CDR3 length: 15 residues. V was pared by 6 bases and J by 4 bases, with 18 bases between. The germline gives CDR1 MNHEY, CDR2 SVGEGT.

This clone was recorded once. V usage is TRBV4-2 and J usage is TRBJ1-5; TRBD1 agrees at 8 bases. The V segment lost 3 bases and the J segment 2 bases; nucleotides outside the gene matches: 3. CDR1 and CDR2 from the germline V gene are LGHNA and YNFKEQ. The CDR3 runs 15 residues. The chain's CDR3 is CASSHLDRGNQPQHF. The CDR3 nucleotides are TGTGCCAGCAGCCATCTGGACAGGGGCAATCAGCCCCAGCATTTT.

The rearrangement links TRBV5-1 to TRBJ1-1; 7 nucleotides align to TRBD1. J gave up 2 bases and V 4 bases, and 8 bases lay outside the gene matches. The germline CDR1 and CDR2 sequences are SGHRS and YFSETQ. The CDR3 totals 15 residues. CDR3 region: CASSHSGQQNTEAFF. The DNA of the CDR3 is TGCGCCAGCAGCCATTCGGGACAGCAAAACACTGAAGCTTTCTTT.

The rearrangement joins TRBV6-4 to TRBJ2-1; D remains ambiguous. CDR3 length: 17 residues. Germline CDR1 is MRHNA and CDR2 is SNTAGT. The germline V and J ends were trimmed by 0 bases and 5 bases, with 17 bases remaining between them. CDR3 sequence: CASSDSISFLADNEQFF. The CDR3 nucleotides are TGTGCCAGCAGTGACTCGATCTCGTTTTTGGCCGACAATGAGCAGTTCTTC.

The chain uses TRBV7-9 and TRBJ1-2; 8 nucleotides line up with TRBD1. CDR3 length: 15 residues. After removal of 7 bases from V and 0 bases from J, the junction contained 7 bases not matched to a gene. Per the germline V gene, CDR1 is SEHNR and CDR2 is FQNEAQ (reference sequence). Here the CDR3 DNA reads TGTGCCAGCAACTCAGAGGACAGGGCTAACTATGGCTACACCTTC. Amino acid sequence: CASNSEDRANYGYTF.

The J gene is TRBJ2-5, the V gene TRBV14; 14 nucleotides match TRBD2. The germline V gene has CDR1 SGHDN and CDR2 FVKESK. The ends lost 3 bases at V and 4 bases at J; junction bases unmatched: 7. The CDR3 extends over 17 amino acids. In DNA, the CDR3 is TGTGCCAGCAGCCACGGGACTAGCGGGAGCCAAAGAGAGACCCAGTACTTC. It yields the protein CASSHGTSGSQRETQYF.

The rearrangement links TRBV28 to TRBJ2-5, with D possibly TRBD1 on 7 matching bases. This CDR3 has 15 residues. Germline CDR1 MDHEN, CDR2 SYDVKM. The V and J ends lost 6 bases and 7 bases respectively, with 21 bases between them. The CDR3 nucleotides are TGTGCCAGCAGCAACGCCGGGGGACAGCCGGGGACCCAGTACTTC. This sequence encodes CASSNAGGQPGTQYF. Complete variable domain (other parts from reference TRBV28 and TRBJ2-5): DVKVTQSSRYLVKRTGEKVFLECVQDMDHENMFWYRQDPGLGLRLIYFSYDVKMKEKGDIPEGYSVSREKKERFSLILESASTNQTSMYLCASSNAGGQPGTQYFGPGTRLLVL.

This clone occurred once. The rearrangement joins TRBV3-1 (or the pseudogene TRBV3-2) to TRBJ1-5, with D perhaps matching TRBD1 (6 bases). The V end lost 0 bases, the J end lost 7 bases, and 10 bases lay between the germline ends. CDR1 and CDR2 (germline): LGHDT, YNNKEL (reference sequence). CDR3 length: 14 residues. CDR3 coding DNA: TGTGCCAGCAGCCAAGATACAGGGTACCAGCCCCAGCATTTT. Translating gives CASSQDTGYQPQHF.

V and J are TRBV18 and TRBJ2-6; the D is unclear. Per germline, CDR1 KGHSH and CDR2 LQKENI. The ends were cut back, 2 bases at V and 0 bases at J, with 8 bases in the middle. This CDR3 has 16 amino acids. The CDR3 bases are TGTGCCAGCTCACCATTCCGCAGCTCTGGGGCCAACGTCCTGACTTTC. Its protein is CASSPFRSSGANVLTF.

The V and J genes are TRBV7-2 and TRBJ1-4, with 9 bases that match TRBD1. Germline V CDR1 and CDR2: SGHTA, FQGNSA. The CDR3 consists of 13 residues. V lost 6 bases and J lost 8; bases outside the gene matches: 4. Here the CDR3 reads CASSFGQGEKLFF. The CDR3 DNA reads as TGTGCCAGCAGTTTTGGACAGGGGGAAAAACTGTTTTTT.

The J gene is TRBJ2-3, the V gene TRBV30, with 8 nucleotides matching TRBD1. The CDR3 has 13 residues. Per germline, CDR1 GTSNPN and CDR2 SVGIG (reference sequence). V lost 4 bases to trimming and J lost 4 bases; unmatched junction nucleotides: 4. The CDR3, as DNA: TGTGCCTGGACAGGGGGCTCGGCAGATACGCAGTATTTT. Residues: CAWTGGSADTQYF.

The CDR3 coding sequence is TGTGCCAGCAGCTTCGTTCCGCAAGAGACCCAGTACTTC. Amino acid sequence: CASSFVPQETQYF. The chain carries TRBV5-4 and TRBJ2-5; D unresolved. V lost 2 bases and J lost 2, with 7 bases in between. From germline, CDR1 is SGHNT and CDR2 YYREEE (reference sequence). CDR3 length equals 13 residues.

The chain carries TRBV11-2 and TRBJ2-1; TRBD2 agrees at 12 bases. The CDR3 has 15 residues. The V and J ends lost 1 base and 8 bases, in that order; junction bases with no gene match: 3. Germline lookup yields CDR1 SGHAT and CDR2 FQNNGV. CDR3 coding DNA: TGTGCCAGCAGCTTAGGGACTAGCGGGGTCGATGAGCAGTTCTTC. This sequence encodes CASSLGTSGVDEQFF.

The chain carries TRBV9 and TRBJ2-2, with D possibly being TRBD1 (5 bases). The CDR3 covers 15 residues. V lost 0 bases and J 1 base, leaving 7 bases between the germline ends. Germline-derived CDR1 and CDR2 are SGDLS and YYNGEE. CDR3 sequence: CASSVGGQNTGELFF. CDR3 in DNA: TGTGCCAGCAGCGTAGGGGGCCAGAACACCGGGGAGCTGTTTTTT.

This clone appeared a few times. The gene calls are TRBV28 and TRBJ1-2; D is uncertain. V was shortened by 8 bases and J by 2 bases, with 18 bases between the two germline ends. Germline lookup yields CDR1 MDHEN and CDR2 SYDVKM. The CDR3 is 15 amino acids. CDR3 loop: CASEHTKTLNYGYTF. The CDR3 DNA sequence: TGTGCCAGCGAACATACTAAAACGTTGAACTATGGCTACACCTTC.